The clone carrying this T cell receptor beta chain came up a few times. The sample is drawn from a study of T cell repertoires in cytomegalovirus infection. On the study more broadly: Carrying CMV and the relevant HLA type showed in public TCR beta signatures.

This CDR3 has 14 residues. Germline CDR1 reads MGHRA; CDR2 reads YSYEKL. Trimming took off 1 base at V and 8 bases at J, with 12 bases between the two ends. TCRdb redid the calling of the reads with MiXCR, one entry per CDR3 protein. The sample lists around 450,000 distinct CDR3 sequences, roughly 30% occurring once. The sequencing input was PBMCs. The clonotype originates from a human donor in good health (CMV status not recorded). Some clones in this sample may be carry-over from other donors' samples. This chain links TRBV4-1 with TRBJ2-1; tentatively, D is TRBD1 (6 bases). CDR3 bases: TGCGCCAGCAGCCAAGGGGGGCTTTTGGATGAGCAGTTCTTC. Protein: CASSQGGLLDEQFF.